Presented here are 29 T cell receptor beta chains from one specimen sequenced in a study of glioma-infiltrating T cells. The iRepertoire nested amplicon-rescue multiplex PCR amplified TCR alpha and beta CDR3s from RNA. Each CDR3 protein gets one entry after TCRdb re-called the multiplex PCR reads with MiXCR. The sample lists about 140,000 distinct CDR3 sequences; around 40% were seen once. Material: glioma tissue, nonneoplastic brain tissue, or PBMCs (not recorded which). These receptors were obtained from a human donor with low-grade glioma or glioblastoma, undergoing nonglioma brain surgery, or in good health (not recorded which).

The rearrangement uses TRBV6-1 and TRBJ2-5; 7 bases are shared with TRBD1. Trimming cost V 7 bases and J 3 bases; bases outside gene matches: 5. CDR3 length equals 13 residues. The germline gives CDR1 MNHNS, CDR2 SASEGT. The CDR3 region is CASTGTAKETQYF. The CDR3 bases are TGTGCCAGCACTGGGACAGCGAAAGAGACCCAGTACTTC.

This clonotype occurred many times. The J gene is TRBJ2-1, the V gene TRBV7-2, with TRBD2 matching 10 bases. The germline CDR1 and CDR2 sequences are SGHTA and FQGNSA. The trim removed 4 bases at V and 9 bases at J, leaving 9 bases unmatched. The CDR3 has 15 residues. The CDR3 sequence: CASSSQAGGQGEQFF. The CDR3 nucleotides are TGTGCCAGCAGCTCCCAAGCGGGGGGGCAGGGTGAGCAGTTCTTC.

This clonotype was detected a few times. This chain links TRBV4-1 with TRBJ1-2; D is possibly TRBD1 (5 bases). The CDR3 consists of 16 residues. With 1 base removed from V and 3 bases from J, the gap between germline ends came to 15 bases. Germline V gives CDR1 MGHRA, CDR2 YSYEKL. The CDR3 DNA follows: TGCGCCAGCAGCCAAGGGGTGCAGGGAGTGCACTATGGCTACACCTTC. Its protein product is CASSQGVQGVHYGYTF.

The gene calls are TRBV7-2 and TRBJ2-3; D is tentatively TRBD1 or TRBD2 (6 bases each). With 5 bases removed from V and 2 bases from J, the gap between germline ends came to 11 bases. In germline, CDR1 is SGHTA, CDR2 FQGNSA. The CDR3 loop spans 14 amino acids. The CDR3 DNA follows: TGTGCCAGCAGCCTCTGGGGGGCCACAGATACGCAGTATTTT. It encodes CASSLWGATDTQYF.

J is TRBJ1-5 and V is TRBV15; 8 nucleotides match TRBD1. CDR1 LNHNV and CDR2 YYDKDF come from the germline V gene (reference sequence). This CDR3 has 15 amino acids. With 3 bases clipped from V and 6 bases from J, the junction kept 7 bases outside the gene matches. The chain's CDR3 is CATSSGQGYRQPQHF. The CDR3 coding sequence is TGTGCCACCAGCAGCGGACAGGGTTACCGTCAGCCCCAGCATTTT.

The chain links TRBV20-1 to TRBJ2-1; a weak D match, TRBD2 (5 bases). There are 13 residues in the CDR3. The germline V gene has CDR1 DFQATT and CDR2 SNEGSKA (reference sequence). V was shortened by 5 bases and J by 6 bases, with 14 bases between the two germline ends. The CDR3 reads CSAASGSGNEQFF. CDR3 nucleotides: TGCAGTGCTGCGAGTGGGAGTGGCAATGAGCAGTTCTTC.

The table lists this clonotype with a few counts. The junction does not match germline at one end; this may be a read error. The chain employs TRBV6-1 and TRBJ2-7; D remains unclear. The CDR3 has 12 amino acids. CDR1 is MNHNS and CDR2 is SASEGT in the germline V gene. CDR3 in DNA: TGTGCCAGCAGTGAATATACGGAGCGCTGGGGCTTC. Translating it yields CASSEYTERWGF.

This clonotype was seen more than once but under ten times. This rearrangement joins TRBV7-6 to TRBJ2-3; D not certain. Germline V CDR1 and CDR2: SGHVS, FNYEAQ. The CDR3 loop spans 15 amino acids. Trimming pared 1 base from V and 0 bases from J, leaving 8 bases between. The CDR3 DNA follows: TGTGCCAGCAGCTTAGGCTTCACTAGCACAGATACGCAGTATTTT. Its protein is CASSLGFTSTDTQYF.

The CDR3 DNA follows: TGTGCCAGCAGCTTAGACGGGGGAAGCTCCTACGAGCAGTACTTC. This sequence encodes CASSLDGGSSYEQYF. The V call is TRBV11-2, the J call TRBJ2-7, with D possibly being TRBD2 (6 bases). The CDR3 length is 15 residues. V was shortened by 0 bases and J by 0 bases, with 9 bases between the two germline ends. Germline V gives CDR1 SGHAT, CDR2 FQNNGV.

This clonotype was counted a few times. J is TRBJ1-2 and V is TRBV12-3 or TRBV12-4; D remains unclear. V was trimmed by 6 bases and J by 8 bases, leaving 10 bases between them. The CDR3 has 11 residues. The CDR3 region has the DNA TGTGCCAGCAGGATCAGTGGAGGCTACACCTTC. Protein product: CASRISGGYTF.

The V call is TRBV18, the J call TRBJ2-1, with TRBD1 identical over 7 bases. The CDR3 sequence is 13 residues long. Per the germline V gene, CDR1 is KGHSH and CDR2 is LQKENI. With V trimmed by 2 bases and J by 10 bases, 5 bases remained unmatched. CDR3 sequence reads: CASSPGTDMEQFF. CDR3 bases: TGTGCCAGCTCACCAGGGACAGACATGGAGCAGTTCTTC.

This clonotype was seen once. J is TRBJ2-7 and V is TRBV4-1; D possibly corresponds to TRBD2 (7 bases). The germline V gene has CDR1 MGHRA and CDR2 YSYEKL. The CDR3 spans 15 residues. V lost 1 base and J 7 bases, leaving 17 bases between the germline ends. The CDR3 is CASSQAPRGADEQYF. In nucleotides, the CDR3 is TGCGCCAGCAGCCAAGCCCCCCGGGGGGCGGATGAGCAGTACTTC.

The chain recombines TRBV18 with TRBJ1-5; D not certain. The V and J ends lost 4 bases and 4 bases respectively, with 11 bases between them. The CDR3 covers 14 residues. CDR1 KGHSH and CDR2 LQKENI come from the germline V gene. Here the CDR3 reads CASSLEEANQPQHF. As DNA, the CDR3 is TGTGCCAGCTCACTTGAAGAGGCGAATCAGCCCCAGCATTTT.

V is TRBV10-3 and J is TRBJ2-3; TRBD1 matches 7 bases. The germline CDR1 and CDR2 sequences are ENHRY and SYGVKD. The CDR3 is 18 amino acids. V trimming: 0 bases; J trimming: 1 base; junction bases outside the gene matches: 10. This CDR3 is CAISESMTGKTRTDTQYF. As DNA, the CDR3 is TGTGCCATCAGTGAGTCGATGACAGGGAAGACTCGCACAGATACGCAGTATTTT.

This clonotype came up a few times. DNA for the CDR3: TGTGCCATCACTGGACAGGACAGTGGGGGTGAGCAGTTCTTC. Translation gives CAITGQDSGGEQFF. The J gene is TRBJ2-1, the V gene TRBV10-3; 7 nucleotides match TRBD1. V shed 7 bases and J 9 bases; nucleotides not matched to a gene: 12. CDR1 and CDR2 from the germline V gene are ENHRY and SYGVKD. The CDR3 has 14 amino acids.

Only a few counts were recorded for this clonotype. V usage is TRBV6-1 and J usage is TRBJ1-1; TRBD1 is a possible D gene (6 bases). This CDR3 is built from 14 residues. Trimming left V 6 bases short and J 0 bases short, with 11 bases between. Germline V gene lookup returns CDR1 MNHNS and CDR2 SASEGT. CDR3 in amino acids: CASRFGQLNTEAFF. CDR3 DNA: TGTGCCAGCAGATTCGGACAGCTGAACACTGAAGCTTTCTTT.

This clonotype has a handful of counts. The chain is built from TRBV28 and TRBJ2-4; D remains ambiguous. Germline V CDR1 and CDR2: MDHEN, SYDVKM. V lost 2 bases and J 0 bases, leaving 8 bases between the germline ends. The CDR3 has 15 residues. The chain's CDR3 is CASSLVGLAKNIQYF. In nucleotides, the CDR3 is TGTGCCAGCAGTTTAGTAGGATTAGCCAAAAACATTCAGTACTTC.

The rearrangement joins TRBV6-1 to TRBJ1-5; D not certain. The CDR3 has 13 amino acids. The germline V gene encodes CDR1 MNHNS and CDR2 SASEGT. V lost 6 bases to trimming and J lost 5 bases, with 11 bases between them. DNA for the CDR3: TGTGCCAGCAGCCGTCGGGAGGATCAGCCCCAGCATTTT. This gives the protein CASSRREDQPQHF.

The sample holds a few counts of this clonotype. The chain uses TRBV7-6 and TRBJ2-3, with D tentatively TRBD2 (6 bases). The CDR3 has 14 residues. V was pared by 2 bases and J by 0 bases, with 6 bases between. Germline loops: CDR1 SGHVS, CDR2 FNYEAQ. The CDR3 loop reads CASSLSGSTDTQYF. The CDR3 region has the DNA TGTGCCAGCAGCTTAAGCGGGAGCACAGATACGCAGTATTTT.

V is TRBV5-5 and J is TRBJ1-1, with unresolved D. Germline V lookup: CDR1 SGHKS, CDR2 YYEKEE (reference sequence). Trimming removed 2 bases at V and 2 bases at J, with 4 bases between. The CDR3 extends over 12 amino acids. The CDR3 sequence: CASSFLNTEAFF. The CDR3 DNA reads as TGTGCCAGCAGCTTCCTCAACACTGAAGCTTTCTTT. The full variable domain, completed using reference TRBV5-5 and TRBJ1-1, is DAGVTQSPTHLIKTRGQQVTLRCSPISGHKSVSWYQQVLGQGPQFIFQYYEKEERGRGNFPDRFSARQFPNYSSELNVNALLLGDSALYLCASSFLNTEAFFGQGTRLTVV.

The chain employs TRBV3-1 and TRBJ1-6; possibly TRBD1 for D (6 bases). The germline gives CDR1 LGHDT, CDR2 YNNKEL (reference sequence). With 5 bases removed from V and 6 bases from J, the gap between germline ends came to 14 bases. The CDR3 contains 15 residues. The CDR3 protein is CASSDQQGLNSPLHF. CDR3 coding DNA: TGTGCCAGCAGCGATCAACAGGGTCTTAATTCACCCCTCCACTTT.

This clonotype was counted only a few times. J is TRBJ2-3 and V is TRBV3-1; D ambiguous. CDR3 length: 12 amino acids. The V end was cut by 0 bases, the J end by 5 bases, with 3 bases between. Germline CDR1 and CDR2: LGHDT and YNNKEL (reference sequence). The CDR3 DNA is TGTGCCAGCAGCCAAGAGAGAGATACGCAGTATTTT. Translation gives CASSQERDTQYF.

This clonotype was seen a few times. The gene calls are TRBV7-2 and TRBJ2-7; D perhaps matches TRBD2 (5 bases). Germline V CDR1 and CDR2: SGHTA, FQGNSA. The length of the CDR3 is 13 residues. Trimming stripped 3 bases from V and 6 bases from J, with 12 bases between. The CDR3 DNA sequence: TGTGCCAGCAGCTTCATTGGCGGAGGCGAGCAGTACTTC. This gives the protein CASSFIGGGEQYF.

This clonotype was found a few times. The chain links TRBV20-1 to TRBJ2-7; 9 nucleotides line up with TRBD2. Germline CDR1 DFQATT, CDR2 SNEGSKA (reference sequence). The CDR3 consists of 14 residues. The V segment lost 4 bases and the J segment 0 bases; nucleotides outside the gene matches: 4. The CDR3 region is CSATGTSSSYEQYF. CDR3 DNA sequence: TGCAGTGCTACGGGGACTAGCAGCTCCTACGAGCAGTACTTC.

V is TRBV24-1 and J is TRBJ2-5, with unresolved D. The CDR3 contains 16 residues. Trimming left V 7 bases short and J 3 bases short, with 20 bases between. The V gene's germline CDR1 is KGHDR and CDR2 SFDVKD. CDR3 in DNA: TGTGCCACCAGCGCCGGGCCACAAATCCAAAAAGAGACCCAGTACTTC. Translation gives CATSAGPQIQKETQYF.

CDR3 region: CASSSGQGPYNSPLHF. The DNA of the CDR3 is TGTGCCAGCAGTTCAGGACAGGGTCCCTATAATTCACCCCTCCACTTT. The rearrangement joins TRBV27 to TRBJ1-6; the match to TRBD1 covers 8 bases. The J segment lost 2 bases and the V segment lost 4 bases, leaving 4 bases of the junction unmatched. CDR1 is MNHEY, CDR2 SMNVEV, per germline (reference sequence). The CDR3 is 16 residues long.

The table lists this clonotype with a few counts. The CDR3 sequence is CASIPGTSGRQTQYF. The CDR3 coding sequence is TGTGCCAGCATCCCTGGGACTAGCGGGAGGCAGACCCAGTACTTC. This rearrangement joins TRBV6-1 to TRBJ2-5; 15 nucleotides line up with TRBD2. Looked up from germline, CDR1 is MNHNS and CDR2 is SASEGT. J gave up 6 bases and V 7 bases, and 6 bases lay outside the gene matches. This CDR3 comprises 15 residues.

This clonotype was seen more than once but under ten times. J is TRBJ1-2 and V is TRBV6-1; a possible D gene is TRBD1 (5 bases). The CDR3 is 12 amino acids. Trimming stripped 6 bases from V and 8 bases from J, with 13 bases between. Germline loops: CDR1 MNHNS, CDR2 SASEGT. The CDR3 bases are TGTGCCAGCAGATCCCCCGGGGGAGGCTACACCTTC. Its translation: CASRSPGGGYTF.

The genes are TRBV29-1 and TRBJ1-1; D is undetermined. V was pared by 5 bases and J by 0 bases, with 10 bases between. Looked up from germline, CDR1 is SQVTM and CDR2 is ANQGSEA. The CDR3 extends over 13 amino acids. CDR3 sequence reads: CSVSGRMNTEAFF. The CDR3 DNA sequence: TGCAGCGTTTCGGGCAGGATGAACACTGAAGCTTTCTTT. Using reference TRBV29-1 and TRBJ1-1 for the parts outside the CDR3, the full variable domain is SAVISQKPSRDICQRGTSLTIQCQVDSQVTMMFWYRQQPGQSLTLIATANQGSEATYESGFVIDKFPISRPNLTFSTLTVSNMSPEDSSIYLCSVSGRMNTEAFFGQGTRLTVV.